A selection of T cell receptor beta chains follows, all from one sample in a study of blood T cells in healthy people across ages. TCRdb redid the calling of the 5' RACE reads with MiXCR, one entry per CDR3 protein. The sample lists about 1.8 million distinct CDR3 sequences; 40% to 55% were seen once. Sequencing was performed on blood. The receptors were sampled from a woman aged 40 to 50 in good health. The CDR3 runs from the conserved cysteine through the conserved F or W. The D gene is left open where the match is weak. Expanded clones get a size class; other rows say once, few or many, or leave the size out.

d_gene	j_gene	abundance	v_gene	len	CDR3aa	CDR3nt
NA	TRBJ2-5	few	TRBV28	14	CASSAPSDQETQYF	TGTGCCAGCAGCGCGCCGTCGGACCAAGAGACCCAGTACTTC
NA	TRBJ2-1	few	TRBV5-1	14	CASSQGLVDNEQFF	TGCGCCAGCAGTCAGGGGTTGGTAGACAATGAGCAGTTCTTC
NA	TRBJ1-1	few	TRBV7-9	16	CASSLLPPGADTEAFF	TGTGCCAGCAGCTTACTACCCCCAGGGGCGGACACTGAAGCTTTCTTT
NA	TRBJ2-5	NA	TRBV5-1	16	CASSTGAVLAQETQYF	TGCGCCAGCAGCACGGGAGCTGTATTGGCCCAAGAGACCCAGTACTTC
TRBD1	TRBJ2-1	NA	TRBV6-5	13	CATKGRGLDEQFF	TGTGCCACAAAAGGCAGGGGGCTCGATGAGCAGTTCTTC
TRBD1	TRBJ2-1	few	TRBV6-5	15	CASSYDRGLTNEQFF	TGTGCCAGCAGTTACGACAGGGGGCTAACGAATGAGCAGTTCTTC
NA	TRBJ2-6	NA	TRBV24-1	14	CATSAGTGANVLTF	TGTGCCACCAGTGCCGGGACAGGGGCCAACGTCCTGACTTTC
TRBD2	TRBJ2-1	NA	TRBV20-1	15	CSTSALAGMYNEQFF	TGCAGCACCTCGGCGCTAGCGGGGATGTACAATGAGCAGTTCTTC
NA	TRBJ1-6	NA	TRBV12-3/TRBV12-4	12	CASTSGDSPLHF	TGTGCCAGCACATCCGGGGATTCACCCCTCCACTTT
TRBD2	TRBJ2-1	NA	TRBV5-1	15	CASARRGESYNEQFF	TGCGCCAGCGCACGGCGGGGGGAATCCTACAATGAGCAGTTCTTC
NA	TRBJ2-5	NA	TRBV28	13	CAPERVLQETQYF	TGTGCTCCCGAACGGGTCCTCCAAGAGACCCAGTACTTC
NA	TRBJ2-5	once	TRBV4-3	10	CASFSLEQYF	TGCGCCAGCTTTTCCCTGGAGCAGTACTTC
TRBD1	TRBJ2-5	few	TRBV7-2	14	CASSNRGFLETQYF	TGTGCCAGCAGCAACAGGGGTTTCCTTGAGACCCAGTACTTC
NA	TRBJ2-1	NA	TRBV3-1	13	CASSPTSMYEQFF	TGTGCCAGCAGTCCGACTAGTATGTATGAGCAGTTCTTC
NA	TRBJ2-5	NA	TRBV7-2	14	CASRPDAREETQYF	TGTGCCAGCAGACCGGACGCACGGGAGGAGACCCAGTACTTC
NA	TRBJ2-7	many	TRBV29-1	12	CSVGPTPYEQYF	TGCAGCGTTGGACCAACCCCCTACGAGCAGTACTTC
NA	TRBJ2-7	few	TRBV29-1	14	CSVEEGAGANEQYF	TGCAGCGTTGAAGAGGGGGCAGGGGCTAACGAGCAGTACTTC
NA	TRBJ1-2	NA	TRBV29-1	13	CSATGPLNYGYTF	TGCAGCGCAACCGGGCCTCTTAACTATGGCTACACCTTC
TRBD1	TRBJ1-5	NA	TRBV15	15	CATSRDRGLDQPQHF	TGTGCCACCAGCAGGGACAGGGGCCTGGATCAGCCCCAGCATTTT
NA	TRBJ1-4	few	TRBV2	14	CASTGVGRNEKLFF	TGTGCCAGCACCGGGGTGGGCCGTAATGAAAAACTGTTTTTT
NA	TRBJ2-3	NA	TRBV5-5	16	CASRREHSHRTDTQYF	TGTGCCAGCAGACGTGAACACAGCCACCGCACAGATACGCAGTATTTT
TRBD2	TRBJ2-3	NA	TRBV20-1	18	CSARDMTSGAPSTDTQYF	TGCAGTGCTAGAGATATGACTAGCGGGGCCCCTAGCACAGATACGCAGTATTTT
TRBD2	TRBJ2-7	NA	TRBV18	15	CASSPPSGRNYEQYF	TGTGCCAGCTCACCACCGAGCGGGAGAAACTACGAGCAGTACTTC
NA	TRBJ2-5	NA	TRBV4-3	14	CASSQVTDGSEQYF	TGCGCCAGCAGCCAAGTGACTGATGGAAGTGAGCAGTACTTC
TRBD1	TRBJ2-3	once	TRBV3-1	16	CASSLWTGGAVDTQYF	TGTGCCAGCAGCCTATGGACAGGGGGCGCGGTAGATACGCAGTATTTT
TRBD1	TRBJ2-1	NA	TRBV7-2	18	CASSLGPSGTDSYNEQFF	TGTGCCAGCAGCTTAGGCCCCTCCGGGACAGACTCCTACAATGAGCAGTTCTTC
TRBD1	TRBJ2-7	once	TRBV27	15	CASGPGRGKVYEQYF	TGTGCCAGCGGACCGGGCAGGGGGAAAGTCTACGAGCAGTACTTC
NA	TRBJ2-7	many	TRBV6-2/TRBV6-3	13	CASRTTGTYEQYF	TGTGCCAGCAGAACGACAGGTACATACGAGCAGTACTTC
TRBD2	TRBJ2-5	NA	TRBV12-3/TRBV12-4	15	CASSRSSGGSETQYF	TGTGCCAGCAGTCGTAGTAGCGGGGGGTCGGAGACCCAGTACTTC
TRBD2	TRBJ2-1	once	TRBV4-2	16	CASSPRVAGGLNEQFF	TGTGCCAGCAGCCCTCGAGTAGCGGGGGGTTTGAATGAGCAGTTCTTC
NA	TRBJ2-7	NA	TRBV14	13	CASSAYPKYEQYF	TGTGCCAGCAGCGCCTACCCGAAATACGAGCAGTACTTC
TRBD1	TRBJ1-6	NA	TRBV3-1	19	CASTLSRRRQGTYNSPLHF	TGTGCCAGCACCCTCTCTAGGCGCCGACAGGGAACCTATAATTCACCCCTCCACTTT
NA	TRBJ2-3	few	TRBV7-2	14	CASSLVTSPNTQYF	TGTGCCAGCAGCTTAGTCACGAGCCCCAATACGCAGTATTTT
TRBD2	TRBJ2-3	NA	TRBV24-1	15	CATSEASGFTDTQYF	TGTGCCACCAGTGAGGCTAGCGGATTCACAGATACGCAGTATTTT
NA	TRBJ2-1	NA	TRBV28	18	CASSFSWTVGGPSGEQFF	TGTGCCAGCAGTTTTTCATGGACGGTTGGAGGCCCCTCCGGTGAGCAGTTCTTC
NA	TRBJ1-2	NA	TRBV5-1	15	CASSLAGDGLKGYTF	TGCGCCAGCAGCCTCGCCGGGGACGGTTTAAAGGGCTACACCTTC
NA	TRBJ2-3	NA	TRBV5-1	13	CASSIDRSDTQYF	TGCGCCAGCAGCATTGACAGGTCAGATACGCAGTATTTT
NA	TRBJ2-1	NA	TRBV5-6	14	CASSLAVHLNEQFF	TGTGCCAGCAGCTTGGCGGTTCACCTCAATGAGCAGTTCTTC
NA	TRBJ2-7	NA	TRBV7-2	15	CASSLRWAGSREQYF	TGTGCTAGCAGCTTAAGGTGGGCGGGGTCCCGGGAGCAGTACTTC
NA	TRBJ2-2	NA	TRBV12-3/TRBV12-4	15	CASTLLPGVGGELFF	TGTGCCAGCACTCTCCTCCCCGGGGTGGGCGGGGAGCTGTTTTTT
NA	TRBJ1-1	NA	TRBV7-2	13	CASSRPENTEAFF	TGTGCCAGCAGTCGACCGGAGAACACTGAAGCTTTCTTT
TRBD2	TRBJ2-1	NA	TRBV20-1	14	CSARSAGVNDEQFF	TGCAGTGCTAGGTCCGCGGGGGTAAACGATGAGCAGTTCTTC
NA	TRBJ2-3	few	TRBV6-1	12	CASSARLDTQYF	TGTGCCAGCAGCGCCCGATTGGATACGCAGTATTTT
TRBD2	TRBJ2-1	NA	TRBV9	13	CASSCSGRYEQFF	TGTGCCAGCAGCTGTAGCGGGAGATATGAGCAGTTCTTC